One and the same sample provided the 4 T cell receptor beta chains below, sequenced in a study of blood T cell repertoires in COVID-19. The protocol was immunoSEQ multiplex PCR, while the TCRdb copy is restricted to in-frame clones and leaves out a portion. This sample carries over 150,000 clones, about 80% of them seen once, and the ten largest clones take about 7.2%. The specimen was PBMCs or T cells enriched from blood (not recorded which). The receptor set was obtained from a man aged 50 to 60 who had recovered from COVID-19.

This clone has only a few counts. V usage is TRBV30 and J usage is TRBJ1-6; no firm D call. This CDR3 contains 13 residues. Per the germline V gene, CDR1 is GTSNPN and CDR2 is SVGIG (reference sequence). Trimming removed 1 base at V and 7 bases at J, with 8 bases between. The CDR3 is CAWSAGLNSPLHF. CDR3 bases: TGTGCCTGGAGTGCTGGACTGAATTCACCCCTCCACTTT. Using reference TRBV30 and TRBJ1-6 for the parts outside the CDR3, the full variable domain is SQTIHQWPATLVQPVGSPLSLECTVEGTSNPNLYWYRQAAGRGLQLLFYSVGIGQISSEVPQNLSASRPQDRQFILSSKKLLLSDSGFYLCAWSAGLNSPLHFGNGTRLTVT.

The rearrangement uses TRBV11-2 and TRBJ1-1, with D maybe TRBD1 (5 bases). V shed 2 bases and J shed 4 bases, with 8 bases lying between them. The CDR3 sequence is 13 residues long. The germline V gene encodes CDR1 SGHAT and CDR2 FQNNGV. This chain's CDR3 is CASSLRGGTEAFF. The CDR3 DNA reads as TGTGCCAGCAGCTTAAGGGGTGGCACTGAAGCTTTCTTT.

Concerning this clone: The junction departs from germline at one end; a sequencing error may be responsible. This sequence joins TRBV18 and TRBJ1-4; D unclear. The germline CDR1 and CDR2 sequences are KGHSH and LQKENI. This CDR3 region has 13 residues. The CDR3 loop reads CASSPPANGKLFF. CDR3 in DNA: TGTGCCAGCTCACCACCGGCAAATGGAAAACTGTTTTTT.

The chain couples TRBV4-1 to TRBJ2-1; tentatively, D is TRBD2 (5 bases). CDR3 length: 16 residues. Germline V gene data show CDR1 as MGHRA and CDR2 as YSYEKL. V lost 0 bases, J lost 0 bases, and 9 bases lay in between. CDR3 protein: CASSQEGRGSYNEQFF. The CDR3 DNA sequence: TGCGCCAGCAGCCAAGAAGGACGGGGCTCCTACAATGAGCAGTTCTTC.